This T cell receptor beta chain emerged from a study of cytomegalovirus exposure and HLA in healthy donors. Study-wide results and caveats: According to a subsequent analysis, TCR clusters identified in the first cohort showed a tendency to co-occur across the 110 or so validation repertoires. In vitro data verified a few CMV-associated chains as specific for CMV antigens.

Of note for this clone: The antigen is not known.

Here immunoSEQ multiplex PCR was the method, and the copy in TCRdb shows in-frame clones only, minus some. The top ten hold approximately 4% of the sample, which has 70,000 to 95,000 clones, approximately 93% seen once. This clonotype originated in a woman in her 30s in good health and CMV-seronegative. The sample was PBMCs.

The DNA of the CDR3 is TGTGCCAGCAGCTCCAGACAGGGGTTGGCCACTGAAGCTTTCTTT. Amino acids: CASSSRQGLATEAFF. The V gene is TRBV5-6, the J gene TRBJ1-1; 8 nucleotides line up with TRBD1. The CDR3 is made up of 15 amino acids. From germline, CDR1 is SGHDT and CDR2 YYEEEE. V trimming: 3 bases; J trimming: 4 bases; junction bases outside the gene matches: 8.